The entry below gives a single TCR beta chain sequence along with its context. Clones were read by immunoSEQ multiplex PCR, and TCRdb kept only the in-frame ones, dropping some. Here the sample spans about 120,000 clones, 82% being singletons. This CDR3 contains 12 residues. The V end was cut by 2 bases, the J end by 7 bases, with 10 bases between. The germline V gene encodes CDR1 GTSNPN and CDR2 SVGIG (reference sequence). These data are taken from a study of blood T cell repertoires in COVID-19. For the study at large: T cells, B-cell-depleted T cells, or PBMCs supplied cDNA or gDNA.

Sequenced material: peripheral blood. This chain joins TRBV30 and TRBJ2-3; no firm D call. The sequence was obtained from a woman between 65 and 79 years old with acute or convalescent COVID-19. The CDR3 sequence: CAWSNLRYTQYF. In nucleotides, the CDR3 is TGTGCCTGGAGTAATCTGAGGTATACGCAGTATTTT.